This T cell receptor beta chain emerged from a study of cytomegalovirus exposure and HLA in healthy donors. CDR1 is MNHNY, CDR2 SVGAGI, per germline (reference sequence). Trimming at V came to 7 bases and at J to 7 bases, leaving 15 bases not matched to a gene. The CDR3 is 16 amino acids. General observations from the study: Cytomegalovirus-associated status was assigned to around 160 TCR beta chains.

A note on this clone: What it recognizes is unknown.

The study ran its PCR with 60 Vbeta and 13 Jbeta primers. Here immunoSEQ multiplex PCR was the method, and the copy in TCRdb shows in-frame clones only, minus some. The sample consists of roughly 200,000 clones, 70% to 80% of them appearing once. The chain uses TRBV6-6 and TRBJ2-1, with 8 bases that match TRBD2. The specimen sequenced was PBMCs. This clonotype was sampled from a male donor in good health and CMV-seronegative. In DNA, the CDR3 is TGTGCCAGCACCTTCCTCAGCGGGAGCTCCGGGAATGAGCAGTTCTTC. Translating gives CASTFLSGSSGNEQFF.